Listed below are T cell receptor beta chains from one sample, sequenced in a study of shared clonotypes between healthy human individuals. Profiling relied on immunoSEQ multiplex PCR, and the TCRdb table lists in-frame clones only, not all of them. The sample contains more than 2 million clones, around 95% of which appear only once. The sequenced sample was naive CD8+ T cells from PBMCs. The receptors were sampled from a man aged 18-30 years in good health. Some clones in this sample may be carry-over from other donors' samples. The CDR3 runs from the conserved cysteine through the conserved F or W. The order of the fields is V gene, clone size, D gene, CDR3 length, J gene, CDR3 protein, CDR3 DNA. A D gene is named only where the DNA matches it firmly. For some rows the clone size is stated as once, few or many, or as a class when expanded; others skip it.

TRBV21-1	NA	NA	12	TRBJ2-1	CASSKVSQKQFF	TGTGCCAGCAGCAAAGTTTCCCAGAAGCAGTTCTTC
TRBV15	once	TRBD2	16	TRBJ2-1	CATSRTPGTSDNEQFF	TGTGCCACCAGCAGAACTCCCGGGACTAGCGACAATGAGCAGTTCTTC
TRBV6-5	NA	NA	15	TRBJ2-7	CASKSRGSDFYEQYF	TGTGCCAGCAAAAGTCGGGGGTCAGACTTCTACGAGCAGTACTTC
TRBV4-1	NA	NA	17	TRBJ2-7	CASSQTPAPLDSYEQYF	TGCGCCAGCAGCCAAACGCCAGCCCCCCTAGACAGCTACGAGCAGTACTTC
TRBV28	NA	NA	12	TRBJ2-7	CASSRHVYEQYF	TGTGCCAGCAGCCGACACGTTTACGAGCAGTACTTC
TRBV6-5	once	TRBD2	15	TRBJ2-5	CASRRLAGNQETQYF	TGTGCCAGCAGGCGACTAGCGGGTAACCAAGAGACCCAGTACTTC
TRBV4-1	NA	TRBD2	17	TRBJ2-5	CASSQETGGRVVQTQYF	TGCGCCAGCAGCCAAGAAACGGGCGGGAGGGTGGTCCAGACCCAGTACTTC
TRBV4-3	NA	TRBD2	17	TRBJ2-3	CASSQDGLAGVSDTQYF	TGCGCCAGCAGCCAAGATGGACTAGCGGGAGTTTCAGATACGCAGTATTTT
TRBV9	NA	TRBD1	15	TRBJ1-4	CASSVRDRGNEKLFF	TGTGCCAGCAGCGTGCGGGACAGGGGTAATGAAAAACTGTTTTTT
TRBV29-1	NA	NA	12	TRBJ2-7	CSGIGDQYEQYF	TGCAGCGGGATCGGGGATCAATACGAGCAGTACTTC
TRBV7-8	NA	NA	16	TRBJ1-3	CASSSFLGDSGNTIYF	TGTGCCAGCAGCTCCTTCCTAGGGGACTCTGGAAACACCATATATTTT
TRBV2	NA	NA	10	TRBJ2-3	CASTTDTQYF	TGTGCCAGCACCACAGATACGCAGTATTTT
TRBV11-1	NA	TRBD1	16	TRBJ1-2	CASSPDRGRENYGYTF	TGTGCCAGCAGCCCGGACAGGGGGCGGGAGAACTATGGCTACACCTTC
TRBV5-4	NA	TRBD1	15	TRBJ1-2	CASSPRTGGYYGYTF	TGTGCCAGCAGCCCGAGGACAGGAGGATACTATGGCTACACCTTC
TRBV4-1	NA	NA	17	TRBJ1-5	CASSPSEGLGGNQPQHF	TGCGCCAGCAGTCCAAGTGAGGGGCTCGGGGGCAATCAGCCCCAGCATTTT
TRBV4-1	NA	NA	16	TRBJ2-1	CASSQVIGYGHNEQFF	TGCGCCAGCAGCCAAGTGATAGGGTACGGGCACAATGAGCAGTTCTTC
TRBV7-8	NA	TRBD1	13	TRBJ1-2	CASSSGTVGGYTF	TGTGCCAGCAGCTCCGGGACAGTAGGAGGCTACACCTTC
TRBV9	NA	NA	15	TRBJ1-4	CASSGSDATNEKLFF	TGTGCCAGCAGCGGAAGCGATGCAACTAATGAAAAACTGTTTTTT
TRBV7-9	NA	NA	13	TRBJ2-7	CASSPRAMYEQYF	TGTGCCAGCAGCCCTAGGGCCATGTACGAGCAGTACTTC
TRBV5-4	NA	NA	15	TRBJ1-1	CASVFRGQPNTEAFF	TGTGCCAGCGTATTTCGTGGGCAACCAAACACTGAAGCTTTCTTT
TRBV27	NA	NA	14	TRBJ1-5	CASSFGGADQPQHF	TGTGCCAGCAGTTTTGGGGGGGCTGATCAGCCCCAGCATTTT
TRBV19	NA	NA	12	TRBJ2-7	CASSLQGYEQYF	TGTGCCAGTAGTTTACAGGGTTACGAGCAGTACTTC
TRBV4-1	NA	NA	17	TRBJ2-3	CASSLSPLTPSTDTQYF	TGCGCCAGCAGCCTTTCCCCACTGACTCCTAGCACAGATACGCAGTATTTT
TRBV11-2	NA	NA	13	TRBJ2-7	CASSSPQDYEQYF	TGTGCCAGCAGCTCCCCACAGGACTACGAGCAGTACTTC
TRBV19	NA	NA	15	TRBJ2-2	CASSIPKRRFGELFF	TGTGCCAGTAGTATCCCGAAGCGACGGTTCGGGGAGCTGTTTTTT
TRBV19	once	TRBD1	16	TRBJ2-1	CASSIGDRVPLNEQFF	TGTGCCAGTAGTATAGGCGACAGGGTTCCCCTCAATGAGCAGTTCTTC
TRBV5-1	NA	NA	13	TRBJ1-1	CASSLAGPVEAFF	TGCGCCAGCAGCTTGGCCGGCCCGGTTGAAGCTTTCTTT
TRBV7-9	NA	NA	11	TRBJ2-3	CASTKEATQYF	TGTGCCAGCACGAAGGAAGCTACGCAGTATTTT
TRBV2	NA	NA	15	TRBJ2-2	CASSESRGNTGELFF	TGTGCCAGCAGTGAATCAAGGGGTAACACCGGGGAGCTGTTTTTT
TRBV28	once	NA	13	TRBJ2-2	CASSTGATGELFF	TGTGCCAGCAGCACGGGCGCCACCGGGGAGCTGTTTTTT
TRBV7-9	NA	NA	13	TRBJ2-5	CASSRGTRETQYF	TGTGCCAGCAGCCGAGGGACCCGAGAGACCCAGTACTTC
TRBV11-2	NA	NA	16	TRBJ2-3	CASSLGIMKPTDTQYF	TGTGCCAGCAGCTTAGGTATCATGAAACCCACAGATACGCAGTATTTT
TRBV19	NA	TRBD2	14	TRBJ2-1	CASSSRTRSNEQFF	TGTGCCAGTAGTTCGAGGACTAGATCCAATGAGCAGTTCTTC
TRBV6-6	once	TRBD1	16	TRBJ1-5	CASSQLQGVGNQPQHF	TGTGCCAGCAGTCAACTACAGGGGGTTGGCAATCAGCCCCAGCATTTT
TRBV9	NA	TRBD1	18	TRBJ1-4	CASSPRQGMIATNEKLFF	TGTGCCAGCAGCCCCCGACAGGGGATGATTGCAACTAATGAAAAACTGTTTTTT
TRBV7-3	NA	TRBD2	16	TRBJ2-1	CASSLTGASGRSEQFF	TGTGCCAGCAGCTTAACCGGGGCTAGCGGGAGGTCGGAGCAGTTCTTC
TRBV29-1	NA	NA	15	TRBJ2-1	CSVEDLRIGSNEQFF	TGCAGCGTTGAAGATCTCCGTATCGGGAGCAATGAGCAGTTCTTC
TRBV19	NA	TRBD2	19	TRBJ2-5	CASSIVGTSGRGLTETQYF	TGTGCCAGTAGTATAGTTGGGACTAGCGGGAGGGGACTCACGGAGACCCAGTACTTC
TRBV13	NA	NA	16	TRBJ1-1	CASSLGGARPGAEAFF	TGTGCCAGCAGCTTAGGTGGAGCCAGGCCGGGAGCTGAAGCTTTCTTT
TRBV20-1	NA	NA	11	TRBJ1-1	CSASHGTEAFF	TGCAGTGCTAGCCACGGCACTGAAGCTTTCTTT
TRBV28	NA	TRBD2	14	TRBJ2-1	CASSYQAGGDEQFF	TGTGCCAGCAGTTATCAAGCGGGAGGGGATGAGCAGTTCTTC
TRBV27	NA	TRBD1	18	TRBJ1-5	CASSPYIGTVYSNQPQHF	TGTGCCAGCAGTCCCTACATTGGGACAGTATATAGCAATCAGCCCCAGCATTTT
TRBV28	NA	NA	12	TRBJ2-7	CASRDSAYEQYF	TGTGCCAGCCGTGACAGCGCCTACGAGCAGTACTTC
TRBV27	NA	NA	16	TRBJ2-1	CASSFLAGTSYNEQFF	TGTGCCAGCAGTTTTTTAGCAGGAACGTCCTACAATGAGCAGTTCTTC
TRBV7-6	once	NA	15	TRBJ1-1	CASSRTSTPNTEAFF	TGTGCCAGCAGCCGAACGTCCACACCGAACACTGAAGCTTTCTTT
TRBV6-5	few	NA	12	TRBJ1-1	CASSSTNTEAFF	TGTGCCAGCAGCTCAACGAACACTGAAGCTTTCTTT
TRBV9	NA	TRBD2	14	TRBJ2-7	CASSVGGRAYEQYF	TGTGCCAGCAGCGTAGGCGGGAGGGCCTACGAGCAGTACTTC
TRBV11-2	NA	TRBD1	14	TRBJ1-3	CASSPDRVGNTIYF	TGTGCCAGCAGCCCGGACAGGGTTGGAAACACCATATATTTT
TRBV4-1	few	NA	16	TRBJ1-4	CASSQALEGIGEKLFF	TGCGCCAGCAGCCAAGCTTTGGAGGGAATAGGAGAAAAACTGTTTTTT
TRBV5-4	NA	NA	16	TRBJ2-1	CASSRTAGMSYNEQFF	TGTGCCAGCAGCCGTACGGCGGGAATGTCCTACAATGAGCAGTTCTTC
TRBV29-1	NA	NA	13	TRBJ2-7	CSVPRGDGDEQYF	TGCAGCGTTCCAAGGGGGGATGGGGACGAGCAGTACTTC
TRBV6-1	NA	TRBD2	15	TRBJ2-7	CASSEGTSSGYEQYF	TGTGCCAGCAGTGAAGGGACTAGCAGCGGGTACGAGCAGTACTTC
TRBV25-1	NA	TRBD2	15	TRBJ2-1	CASRIGTSGLNEQFF	TGTGCCAGCAGAATAGGGACTAGCGGGCTCAATGAGCAGTTCTTC
TRBV10-1	NA	NA	14	TRBJ2-2	CASSEGWNTGELFF	TGCGCCAGCAGTGAAGGTTGGAATACCGGGGAGCTGTTTTTT
TRBV7-3	once	NA	13	TRBJ2-5	CASSLNHQETQYF	TGTGCCAGCAGCTTAAACCATCAAGAGACCCAGTACTTC